Presented here are 28 T cell receptor beta chains from one specimen sequenced in a study of technical replicates of blood from a handful of donors. The protocol was immunoSEQ multiplex PCR, while the TCRdb copy is restricted to in-frame clones and leaves out a portion. The table shows about 80,000 clones, with 90% to 95% occurring only once. The sample comprised T cells isolated from PBMCs. The source is a human donor in good health.

The V and J genes are TRBV9 and TRBJ1-2; 9 positions agree with TRBD1. The CDR3 runs to 14 residues. Germline CDR1 and CDR2: SGDLS and YYNGEE. V dropped 4 bases and J dropped 6; count of bases not matched to a gene: 7. CDR3 in amino acids: CASSSTRDRDGYTF. CDR3 nucleotides: TGTGCCAGCAGCTCCACCCGGGACAGGGATGGCTACACCTTC. Together with reference TRBV9 and TRBJ1-2, the CDR3 gives the full variable domain: DSGVTQTPKHLITATGQRVTLRCSPRSGDLSVYWYQQSLDQGLQFLIQYYNGEERAKGNILERFSAQQFPDLHSELNLSSLELGDSALYFCASSSTRDRDGYTFGSGTRLTVV.

This chain links TRBV28 with TRBJ2-5; TRBD1 matches 8 bases. After removal of 6 bases from V and 4 bases from J, the junction contained 7 bases not matched to a gene. This CDR3 is 14 amino acids long. Germline values: CDR1 MDHEN, CDR2 SYDVKM. The CDR3, as DNA: TGTGCCAGCAGCGCGGACAGGGAGGTAGAGACCCAGTACTTC. It specifies CASSADREVETQYF.

The rearrangement joins TRBV7-6 to TRBJ2-2; 8 positions agree with TRBD1. Unmatched junction bases numbered 8, after V lost 6 bases and J lost 5 bases. Germline V CDR1 and CDR2: SGHVS, FNYEAQ. This CDR3 has 15 amino acids. The CDR3 DNA reads TGTGCCAGCAGTCGGACAGGGCGTGGAACCGGGGAGCTGTTTTTT. Translation gives CASSRTGRGTGELFF.

The table lists this clone with a count of one. The V gene is TRBV5-1, the J gene TRBJ2-1; 8 bases map to TRBD2. After removal of 0 bases from V and 4 bases from J, the junction contained 6 bases not matched to a gene. The CDR3 consists of 16 residues. CDR1 is SGHRS, CDR2 YFSETQ, per germline. This CDR3 reads CASSLVAGGGYNEQFF. DNA for the CDR3: TGCGCCAGCAGCTTGGTGGCGGGAGGTGGATACAATGAGCAGTTCTTC.

This rearrangement joins TRBV18 to TRBJ2-2; D remains ambiguous. CDR1 and CDR2 from the germline V gene are KGHSH and LQKENI. The CDR3 is made up of 17 amino acids. The V end lost 1 base, the J end lost 2 bases, and 14 bases lay between the germline ends. DNA of the CDR3: TGTGCCAGCTCACCACTCTTTACAGAACTTAACACCGGGGAGCTGTTTTTT. Protein: CASSPLFTELNTGELFF.

This chain links TRBV4-3 with TRBJ1-4; TRBD1 agrees at 8 bases. The CDR3 is 16 amino acids. V gave up 3 bases and J gave up 5 bases; unmatched junction bases: 8. The germline CDR1 and CDR2 sequences are LGHNA and YSLEER. The CDR3 loop reads CASSHGDRGGNEKLFF. The CDR3, as DNA: TGCGCCAGCAGCCACGGAGACAGGGGAGGGAATGAAAAACTGTTTTTT.

The genes are TRBV30 and TRBJ1-2, with 7 bases matching TRBD1. CDR3 length equals 12 residues. Looked up from germline, CDR1 is GTSNPN and CDR2 is SVGIG (reference sequence). Unmatched junction bases numbered 6, after V lost 7 bases and J lost 4 bases. DNA of the CDR3: TGTGCCTCGGGAGGGGACAGCTATGGCTACACCTTC. Translation gives CASGGDSYGYTF.

The chain joins TRBV4-1 to TRBJ1-1, with 7 bases lining up with TRBD1. The V gene end was trimmed by 4 bases and the J gene end by 0 bases; junction bases not matched to a gene: 11. CDR1 and CDR2 (germline): MGHRA, YSYEKL. This CDR3 contains 17 residues. CDR3 protein: CASSLLVTGEMNTEAFF. The CDR3 coding sequence is TGCGCCAGCAGCCTATTGGTTACAGGGGAAATGAACACTGAAGCTTTCTTT.

The J gene is TRBJ1-2, the V gene TRBV5-1, with TRBD1 as a possible D gene (5 bases). Trimming stripped 4 bases from V and 6 bases from J, with 13 bases between. CDR1 is SGHRS, CDR2 YFSETQ, per germline. The CDR3 extends over 13 amino acids. In DNA, the CDR3 is TGCGCCAGCAGCGGGGGGGAATTCAATGGCTACACCTTC. This translates into CASSGGEFNGYTF.

The rearrangement joins TRBV29-1 to TRBJ2-7; 8 bases agree with TRBD2. There are 11 residues in the CDR3. Germline assignment: CDR1 SQVTM and CDR2 ANQGSEA. The CDR3 nucleotides are TGCAGTGCCGGGAGGGCCTACGAGCAGTACTTC. As protein: CSAGRAYEQYF.

The J gene is TRBJ1-1, the V gene TRBV27, with D unresolved. In germline, CDR1 is MNHEY, CDR2 SMNVEV (reference sequence). V dropped 8 bases and J dropped 7 bases, with 23 bases sitting between them. CDR3 size: 15 residues. As DNA, the CDR3 is TGTGCCAGCGGAGACCGGGGTTTTAGGGCCTTTGAAGCTTTCTTT. This translates into CASGDRGFRAFEAFF.

The V and J genes are TRBV5-6 and TRBJ1-2, with D perhaps TRBD1 (6 bases). The length of the CDR3 is 13 residues. The germline V gene encodes CDR1 SGHDT and CDR2 YYEEEE. V was trimmed by 0 bases and J by 11 bases, leaving 14 bases between them. In DNA, the CDR3 is TGTGCCAGCAGCTTGGCCATCGGACAGAGGTACACCTTC. It specifies CASSLAIGQRYTF. Filled out from reference TRBV5-6 and TRBJ1-2, the complete variable domain reads DAGVTQSPTHLIKTRGQQVTLRCSPKSGHDTVSWYQQALGQGPQFIFQYYEEEERQRGNFPDRFSGHQFPNYSSELNVNALLLGDSALYLCASSLAIGQRYTFGSGTRLTVV.

The gene calls are TRBV7-9 and TRBJ1-5; D remains unclear. The germline V and J ends were trimmed by 7 bases and 2 bases, with 6 bases remaining between them. Germline-derived CDR1 and CDR2 are SEHNR and FQNEAQ (reference sequence). This CDR3 spans 12 amino acids. The CDR3 loop is CASTRGNQPQHF. Here the CDR3 DNA reads TGTGCCAGCACCCGAGGCAATCAGCCCCAGCATTTT.

This rearrangement joins TRBV30 to TRBJ1-2, with D possibly TRBD1 on 6 matching bases. Germline V gene sequence: CDR1 GTSNPN, CDR2 SVGIG (reference sequence). This CDR3 has 13 residues. Between the trimmed V and J ends, which lost 3 bases and 4 bases, there was a span of 12 bases. The CDR3 loop reads CAWRVTGTYGYTF. CDR3 bases: TGTGCCTGGAGGGTGACAGGAACCTATGGCTACACCTTC. The whole variable domain, remainder taken from reference TRBV30 and TRBJ1-2, is SQTIHQWPATLVQPVGSPLSLECTVEGTSNPNLYWYRQAAGRGLQLLFYSVGIGQISSEVPQNLSASRPQDRQFILSSKKLLLSDSGFYLCAWRVTGTYGYTFGSGTRLTVV.

The gene calls are TRBV6-1 and TRBJ2-3, with D possibly being TRBD2 (5 bases). The CDR3 loop spans 14 amino acids. V was cut by 6 bases and J by 2 bases, with 12 bases left in between. Germline values: CDR1 MNHNS, CDR2 SASEGT. CDR3 region: CASSRLRDTDTQYF. In DNA form, the CDR3 reads TGTGCCAGCAGCAGACTACGTGACACAGATACGCAGTATTTT.

As to this clone: At the DNA level, this CDR3 is encoded by other sequences in the same sample as well. The rearrangement uses TRBV9 and TRBJ1-3, with D perhaps TRBD1 (6 bases). The CDR3 has 14 residues. Germline CDR1 is SGDLS and CDR2 is YYNGEE. V shed 0 bases and J shed 2 bases, with 6 bases lying between them. CDR3 coding DNA: TGTGCCAGCAGCGTAGAGGGGGCTGGAAACACCATATATTTT. Residues: CASSVEGAGNTIYF.

Only one count was recorded for this clone. The chain uses TRBV30 and TRBJ2-6, with TRBD2 as a possible D gene (6 bases). The CDR3 consists of 15 residues. CDR1 and CDR2 (germline): GTSNPN, SVGIG (reference sequence). V lost 2 bases and J 4 bases, leaving 12 bases between the germline ends. The CDR3 loop reads CAWSQRAAGANVLTF. The DNA for the CDR3 is TGTGCCTGGAGTCAGCGGGCGGCCGGGGCCAACGTCCTGACTTTC.

This chain connects TRBV28 to TRBJ1-2; perhaps TRBD1 as D (5 bases). The V gene lost 8 bases and the J gene lost 4 bases, with 11 bases spanning the gap. This CDR3 is 12 amino acids long. The V gene's germline CDR1 is MDHEN and CDR2 SYDVKM. As DNA, the CDR3 is TGTGCCAGCGGGGCCGTCGCCTATGGCTACACCTTC. This sequence encodes CASGAVAYGYTF.

This chain joins TRBV9 and TRBJ2-7, with 7 bases aligning to TRBD2. The CDR3 is 14 residues long. The germline CDR1 and CDR2 sequences are SGDLS and YYNGEE. V shed 3 bases and J 2 bases; nucleotides not matched to a gene: 5. CDR3 sequence (DNA): TGTGCCAGCAGCGCTGGGCGGGAGACCTACGAGCAGTACTTC. This codes for CASSAGRETYEQYF.

V is TRBV7-9 and J is TRBJ1-2; unclear D gene. Between the trimmed V and J ends, which lost 1 base and 3 bases, there was a span of 6 bases. Germline V gene data show CDR1 as SEHNR and CDR2 as FQNEAQ (reference sequence). The CDR3 extends over 13 amino acids. CDR3: CASSLGRDYGYTF. In DNA form, the CDR3 reads TGTGCCAGCAGCTTAGGCCGAGACTATGGCTACACCTTC. The entire variable domain, with the rest obtained from reference TRBV7-9 and TRBJ1-2, is as follows: DTGVSQNPRHKITKRGQNVTFRCDPISEHNRLYWYRQTLGQGPEFLTYFQNEAQLEKSRLLSDRFSAERPKGSFSTLEIQRTEQGDSAMYLCASSLGRDYGYTFGSGTRLTVV.

The chain couples TRBV5-1 to TRBJ2-3; TRBD2 matches at 7 bases. CDR1 is SGHRS, CDR2 YFSETQ, per germline. This CDR3 is 22 amino acids long. V shed 0 bases, J shed 1 base, and the junction held 23 bases outside the gene matches. CDR3 sequence reads: CASSLVGSLGLADTARTDTQYF. CDR3 DNA: TGCGCCAGCAGCTTGGTAGGTTCGTTAGGGCTAGCGGACACGGCTCGCACAGATACGCAGTATTTT.

CDR3 sequence: CASRYDRGGPYEQYF. CDR3 in DNA: TGTGCCAGCAGATACGACAGGGGAGGGCCCTACGAGCAGTACTTC. V gene TRBV7-3 combines with J gene TRBJ2-7; a possible D gene is TRBD1 (8 bases). The CDR3 is 15 amino acids. Trimming pared 6 bases from V and 2 bases from J, leaving 17 bases between. CDR1 is SGHTA and CDR2 is FQGTGA in the germline V gene.

This chain links TRBV6-1 with TRBJ2-3; 8 positions agree with TRBD2. Germline CDR1 is MNHNS and CDR2 is SASEGT. CDR3 length equals 16 residues. Germline trimming cut 3 bases from V and 2 bases from J; bases unmatched to any gene: 7. DNA for the CDR3: TGTGCCAGCAGTGACCAGCGGGAGTTTCCCACAGATACGCAGTATTTT. Its protein product is CASSDQREFPTDTQYF.

This clone occurred once. The chain has TRBV13 and TRBJ2-5; TRBD2 is a possible D gene (5 bases). The CDR3 loop spans 14 amino acids. The germline gives CDR1 PRHDT, CDR2 FYEKMQ (reference sequence). Trimming pared 4 bases from V and 5 bases from J, leaving 14 bases between. The CDR3 DNA is TGTGCCAGCAGCTCCCCTGGCGGACTTGAGACCCAGTACTTC. This sequence encodes CASSSPGGLETQYF.

The rearrangement joins TRBV7-9 to TRBJ1-1, with 8 bases matching TRBD1. The CDR3 spans 18 residues. Trimming took 5 bases from V and 0 from J; bases not matched to a gene: 14. Germline CDR1 SEHNR, CDR2 FQNEAQ (reference sequence). The CDR3 loop reads CASSRTQGASIMNTEAFF. The CDR3 bases are TGTGCCAGCAGCCGAACCCAGGGGGCTTCCATCATGAACACTGAAGCTTTCTTT.

V usage is TRBV5-1 and J usage is TRBJ1-4; D might be TRBD1 (5 bases). Trimming removed 3 bases from V and 2 bases from J, with 11 bases in between. The CDR3 runs to 15 residues. Per germline, CDR1 SGHRS and CDR2 YFSETQ. The CDR3 DNA reads TGCGCCAGCAGCTACAGGATGCCGACTAATGAAAAACTGTTTTTT. It translates to CASSYRMPTNEKLFF.

In DNA, the CDR3 is TGTGCCAGCAGCCAAGAACCTAGCGGGGGTTTAGGTTATGAGCAGTTCTTC. It is translated as CASSQEPSGGLGYEQFF. The chain combines TRBV4-2 with TRBJ2-1; TRBD2 matches 10 bases. Losses at the gene ends were 0 bases for V and 8 bases for J; bases not matched to a gene: 10. This CDR3 region has 17 residues. Germline V gives CDR1 LGHNA, CDR2 YNFKEQ.

The chain has TRBV4-2 and TRBJ2-1; D gene unclear. The CDR3 runs to 16 residues. Germline CDR1 and CDR2: LGHNA and YNFKEQ. V lost 1 base and J 0 bases, leaving 10 bases between the germline ends. The CDR3 is CASSQALRSSYNEQFF. Here the CDR3 DNA reads TGTGCCAGCAGCCAAGCTCTGCGGAGCTCCTACAATGAGCAGTTCTTC.